This TCR beta chain derives from a study of blood T cell repertoires in COVID-19. For the study at large: Some COVID-19 samples were acute and others convalescent; all came from the United States, Italy and Spain.

V was pared by 0 bases and J by 6 bases, with 13 bases between. Germline CDR1 SGDLS, CDR2 YYNGEE. The length of the CDR3 is 16 residues. Participants were aged about 18 to 89 years from about 25 US areas. Participants' reported clinical history set cohort assignment. Recovered participants had two consecutive negative NP/OP PCR tests, healthcare professional clearance, or symptom resolution. Profiling relied on immunoSEQ multiplex PCR, and the TCRdb table lists in-frame clones only, not all of them. This repertoire shows roughly 280,000 clones, about 90% found once; its top ten account for more than 1.5%.

This chain links TRBV9 with TRBJ1-6; unclear D gene. The material sequenced was PBMCs or T cells enriched from blood (not recorded which). The sequence came from an older woman who had recovered from COVID-19. In DNA form, the CDR3 reads TGTGCCAGCAGCGTAGATGGCGGAGACCTTAATTCACCCCTCCACTTT. Translated: CASSVDGGDLNSPLHF.